This TCR beta chain is drawn from a study of cytomegalovirus exposure and HLA in healthy donors. The study, taken as a whole, reports: TCR sequences were mostly rare, though some public TCRs occurred in many donors.

The PCR contained 60 Vbeta and 13 Jbeta primers. Clones were read by immunoSEQ multiplex PCR, and TCRdb kept only the in-frame ones, dropping some. The sample lists 170,000 or so clones, around 81% occurring once. With regard to this clone: Its antigen is not known.

The CDR3 has 14 residues. CDR1 is SGHRS and CDR2 is YFSETQ in the germline V gene. V was shortened by 3 bases and J by 6 bases, with 14 bases between the two germline ends. Sequenced material: PBMCs. The sequence was obtained from a man aged 40-49 years in good health and CMV-seronegative. This chain joins TRBV5-1 and TRBJ2-3; D might be TRBD1 (5 bases). The CDR3 is CASSSDSTYDTQYF. DNA for the CDR3: TGCGCCAGCAGCTCCGACAGTACGTATGATACGCAGTATTTT.